These 13 T cell receptor beta chains were all obtained from the same sample, sequenced in a study of tissue T cells after allogeneic stem cell transplantation (dated by TCRdb to 2022 to 2024). Receptor amplification or capture employed the immunoSEQ multiplex PCR assay. This is the immuneACCESS table as TCRdb keeps it, with only in-frame sequences that have V and J called. A part of the clones is gone; compared with another copy, unresolved V genes explain less than half, and the rest is unexplained. This sample comprises approximately 6,500 clones, 50% to 70% of them detected only once. In total, the top ten clones hold roughly an eighth of the sample. According to the study, the label for this sample's time point signals: human tissue collected at research (rapid) autopsy. The sample was duodenum tissue, taken at autopsy. The receptors here all came from a woman aged 18 to 55 with breast cancer.

This clone was observed a few times. This chain uses TRBV6-4 with TRBJ2-1; 9 bases match TRBD1. This CDR3 has 14 amino acids. J was trimmed by 4 bases and V by 10 bases; bases with no gene match: 8. The germline V gene has CDR1 MRHNA and CDR2 SNTAGT. CDR3 sequence: CANSGTGIYNEQFF. The CDR3 DNA sequence: TGTGCCAACTCCGGGACAGGGATTTACAATGAGCAGTTCTTC.

This clone occurred a few times. V and J are TRBV16 and TRBJ1-1; no clear D gene. The CDR3 length is 15 residues. Trimming stripped 2 bases from V and 3 bases from J, with 13 bases between. The germline CDR1 and CDR2 sequences are KGHSY and FQNENV. For the CDR3, the DNA is TGTGCCAGCAGCCAAGCGTTCGGGGAATACACTGAAGCTTTCTTT. Translated, it gives CASSQAFGEYTEAFF.

The chain is built from TRBV6-2 or TRBV6-3 and TRBJ2-7; D is perhaps TRBD1 (6 bases). This CDR3 contains 15 residues. V shed 0 bases and J shed 2 bases, with 11 bases lying between them. Per the germline V gene, CDR1 is MNHEY and CDR2 is SVGEGT. CDR3 in amino acids: CASSYSSPGAYEQYF. The CDR3 DNA follows: TGTGCCAGCAGTTACTCGAGTCCAGGGGCCTACGAGCAGTACTTC.

The chain is built from TRBV6-6 and TRBJ1-4, with D perhaps TRBD1 (6 bases). The V gene lost 6 bases and the J gene lost 8 bases, with 10 bases spanning the gap. Germline CDR1 MNHNY, CDR2 SVGAGI (reference sequence). This CDR3 spans 12 amino acids. The CDR3 nucleotides read TGTGCCAGCAGAGGGGGGAGCGAAAAACTGTTTTTT. It is translated as CASRGGSEKLFF.

The chain couples TRBV6-6 to TRBJ2-7, with D possibly matching TRBD2 (5 bases). The CDR3 runs to 12 residues. The germline V gene encodes CDR1 MNHNY and CDR2 SVGAGI (reference sequence). Between the trimmed V and J ends, which lost 8 bases and 0 bases, there was a span of 8 bases. The chain's CDR3 is CASFGDSYEQYF. As DNA, the CDR3 is TGTGCCAGCTTCGGGGACTCCTACGAGCAGTACTTC.

J is TRBJ2-7 and V is TRBV2; D may be TRBD1 (6 bases). The CDR3 loop spans 13 amino acids. Germline CDR1 is SNHLY and CDR2 is FYNNEI. The V end was cut by 5 bases, the J end by 6 bases, with 14 bases between. The CDR3 bases are TGTGCCAGCAGTCGGAACAGGGACGGCGAGCAGTACTTC. Its translation is CASSRNRDGEQYF.

The rearrangement joins TRBV2 to TRBJ1-4; 7 nucleotides agree with TRBD1. Germline V gene sequence: CDR1 SNHLY, CDR2 FYNNEI. The CDR3 extends over 16 amino acids. With 2 bases clipped from V and 6 bases from J, the junction kept 9 bases outside the gene matches. CDR3 DNA: TGTGCCAGCAGTGAATTCGGAGGACAGGCGGATGAAAAACTGTTTTTT. Protein: CASSEFGGQADEKLFF. Full variable domain (outside the CDR3, taken from reference TRBV2 and TRBJ1-4): EPEVTQTPSHQVTQMGQEVILRCVPISNHLYFYWYRQILGQKVEFLVSFYNNEISEKSEIFDDQFSVERPDGSNFTLKIRSTKLEDSAMYFCASSEFGGQADEKLFFGSGTQLSVL.

The CDR3 reads CASRRGGETQYF. The CDR3 DNA reads TGTGCCAGCCGTCGGGGGGGGGAGACCCAGTACTTC. The rearrangement uses TRBV12-3 or TRBV12-4 and TRBJ2-5; 8 nucleotides agree with TRBD2. The length of the CDR3 is 12 residues. V was clipped by 8 bases and J by 5 bases; unmatched bases: 4.

The table lists this clone with a few counts. The gene calls are TRBV19 and TRBJ2-2; no clear D gene. The V gene lost 3 bases and the J gene lost 2 bases, with 7 bases spanning the gap. This CDR3 contains 14 residues. From germline, CDR1 is LNHDA and CDR2 SQIVND (reference sequence). This CDR3 is CASSIQSNTGELFF. CDR3 nucleotides: TGTGCCAGTAGTATTCAGAGCAACACCGGGGAGCTGTTTTTT.

This clone was seen more than once but under ten times. Within the sample, other DNA sequences also encode this same CDR3. The V call is TRBV6-5, the J call TRBJ2-5; 8 positions match TRBD1. CDR1 and CDR2 from the germline V gene are MNHEY and SVGAGI. With V trimmed by 5 bases and J by 2 bases, 4 bases remained unmatched. The CDR3 totals 14 residues. The CDR3 bases are TGTGCCAGCAGTACAACAGGGGGTCAAGAGACCCAGTACTTC. Translation: CASSTTGGQETQYF.

The chain joins TRBV5-4 to TRBJ2-3, with D uncertain. This CDR3 comprises 13 residues. V was cut by 2 bases and J by 0 bases, with 4 bases left in between. Looked up from germline, CDR1 is SGHNT and CDR2 is YYREEE (reference sequence). CDR3 region: CASSFSSTDTQYF. CDR3 coding DNA: TGTGCCAGCAGCTTTAGTAGCACAGATACGCAGTATTTT.

Only a few counts were recorded for this clone. Other nucleotide sequences from this sample produce the same CDR3. The chain combines TRBV5-1 with TRBJ1-1; tentative D call: TRBD1 (5 bases). This CDR3 spans 14 amino acids. The germline gives CDR1 SGHRS, CDR2 YFSETQ. Trimming removed 4 bases from V and 1 base from J, with 11 bases in between. The CDR3 sequence is CASSPGPSNTEAFF. CDR3 coding DNA: TGCGCCAGCAGCCCGGGACCGTCGAACACTGAAGCTTTCTTT.

The chain is built from TRBV6-1 and TRBJ1-3; D call uncertain. Trimming left V 0 bases short and J 3 bases short, with 3 bases between. This CDR3 contains 13 residues. Germline V gives CDR1 MNHNS, CDR2 SASEGT. The CDR3 sequence is CASSEANGNTIYF. CDR3 DNA sequence: TGTGCCAGCAGTGAAGCGAATGGAAACACCATATATTTT.